This entry is about one T cell receptor beta chain. The data originate from a study of resident and recirculating memory T cells in vitiligo. Study summary: The samples were homogenized without cell sorting before genomic DNA extraction.

The protocol was immunoSEQ multiplex PCR, while the TCRdb copy is restricted to in-frame clones and leaves out a portion. The sample consists of around 78,000 clones, around 90% of them appearing once. CDR3 size: 18 residues. V was cut by 1 base and J by 1 base, with 20 bases left in between. Germline V gene lookup returns CDR1 SGHRS and CDR2 YFSETQ. The chain links TRBV5-1 to TRBJ1-1; a possible D gene is TRBD1 (5 bases). Sequenced input: blood. This TCR derives from a male donor with vitiligo. The CDR3 DNA reads TGCGCCAGCAGCTTGTATTTGGTCAAGAGGCAGGGGAACACTGAAGCTTTCTTT. Translated: CASSLYLVKRQGNTEAFF.